This T cell receptor (beta chain) was profiled in a study of resident and recirculating memory T cells in vitiligo. CDR1 LNHDA and CDR2 SQIVND come from the germline V gene (reference sequence). The CDR3 is 12 amino acids. No patient showed confetti depigmentation, a clinical sign of active disease. Anyone treated within the previous three months was excluded. The protocol was immunoSEQ multiplex PCR, while the TCRdb copy is restricted to in-frame clones and leaves out a portion. The table includes about 42,000 clones, roughly 91% detected once. Input material: blood. The chain carries TRBV19 and TRBJ2-5; TRBD1 is a possible D gene (5 bases). TRBJ2-7 explains the end of the DNA better; the J call may be wrong. This receptor was identified in a male donor with vitiligo. The CDR3 DNA reads as TGTGCCACCACGACAGCCTCCTACGAGCAGTACTTC. Residues: CATTTASYEQYF.